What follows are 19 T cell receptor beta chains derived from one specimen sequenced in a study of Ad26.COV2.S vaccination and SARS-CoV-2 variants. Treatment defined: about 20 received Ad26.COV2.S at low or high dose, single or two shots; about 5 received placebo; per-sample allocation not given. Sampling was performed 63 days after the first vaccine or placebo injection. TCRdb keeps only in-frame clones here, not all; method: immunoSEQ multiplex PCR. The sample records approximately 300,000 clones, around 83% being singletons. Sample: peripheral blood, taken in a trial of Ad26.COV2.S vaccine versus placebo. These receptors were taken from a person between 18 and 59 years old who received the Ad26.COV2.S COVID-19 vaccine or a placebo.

The CDR3 bases are TGTGCCACCAGCAGAGAAGGGACCTATGGAAACACCATATATTTT. Translating it yields CATSREGTYGNTIYF. The V gene is TRBV15, the J gene TRBJ1-3, with D perhaps TRBD1 (5 bases). The length of the CDR3 is 15 residues. Germline CDR1 LNHNV, CDR2 YYDKDF (reference sequence). Deletions cut 0 bases from V and 3 bases from J, with 9 bases between.

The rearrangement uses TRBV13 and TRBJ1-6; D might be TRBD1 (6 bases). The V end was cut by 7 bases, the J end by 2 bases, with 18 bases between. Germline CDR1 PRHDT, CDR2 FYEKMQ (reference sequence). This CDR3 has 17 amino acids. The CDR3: CASTSGGATTYNSPLHF. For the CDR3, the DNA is TGTGCCAGCACGAGTGGGGGGGCGACTACCTATAATTCACCCCTCCACTTT.

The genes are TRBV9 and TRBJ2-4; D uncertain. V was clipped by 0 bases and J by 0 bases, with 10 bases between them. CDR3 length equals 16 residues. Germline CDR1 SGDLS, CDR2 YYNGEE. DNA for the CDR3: TGTGCCAGCAGCGTAGGAGAGCGTCTAGCCAAAAACATTCAGTACTTC. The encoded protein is CASSVGERLAKNIQYF.

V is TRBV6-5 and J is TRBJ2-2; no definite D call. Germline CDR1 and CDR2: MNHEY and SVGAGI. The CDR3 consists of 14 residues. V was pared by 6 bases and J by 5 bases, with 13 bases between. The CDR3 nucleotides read TGTGCCAGCAGCCCCCTACTCGAAACCGGGGAGCTGTTTTTT. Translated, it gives CASSPLLETGELFF.

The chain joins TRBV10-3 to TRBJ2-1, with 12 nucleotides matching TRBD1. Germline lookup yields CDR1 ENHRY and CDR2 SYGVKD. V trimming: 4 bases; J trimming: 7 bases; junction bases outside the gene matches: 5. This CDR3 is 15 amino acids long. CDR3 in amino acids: CAISAGQGASNEQFF. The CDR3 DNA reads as TGTGCCATCAGTGCGGGACAGGGGGCGAGTAATGAGCAGTTCTTC.

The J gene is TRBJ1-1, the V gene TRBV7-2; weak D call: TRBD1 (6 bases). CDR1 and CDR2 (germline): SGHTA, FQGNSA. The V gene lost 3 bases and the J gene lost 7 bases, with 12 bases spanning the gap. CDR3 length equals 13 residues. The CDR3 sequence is CASSLRGGGEAFF. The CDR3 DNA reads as TGTGCCAGCAGCTTGCGGGGGGGCGGTGAAGCTTTCTTT.

CDR3 amino acids: CSASRGYDTEAFF. The CDR3 DNA follows: TGCAGTGCTAGTCGAGGGTATGACACTGAAGCTTTCTTT. The chain couples TRBV20-1 to TRBJ1-1, with D unresolved. CDR1 is DFQATT and CDR2 is SNEGSKA in the germline V gene (reference sequence). Trimming shortened V by 3 bases and J by 3 bases, and 11 bases separated the two germline ends. This CDR3 has 13 residues.

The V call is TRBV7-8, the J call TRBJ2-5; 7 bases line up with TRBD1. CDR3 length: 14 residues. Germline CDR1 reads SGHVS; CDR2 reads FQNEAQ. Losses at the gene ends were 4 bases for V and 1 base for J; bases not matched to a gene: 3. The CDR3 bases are TGTGCCAGCAGCTCTCGACAGGGCCAAGAGACCCAGTACTTC. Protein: CASSSRQGQETQYF.

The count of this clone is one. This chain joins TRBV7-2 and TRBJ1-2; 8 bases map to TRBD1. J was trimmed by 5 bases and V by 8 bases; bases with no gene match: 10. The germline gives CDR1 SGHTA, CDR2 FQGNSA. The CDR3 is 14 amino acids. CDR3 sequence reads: CASGYGTGMYGYTF. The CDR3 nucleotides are TGTGCCAGCGGCTACGGGACAGGAATGTATGGCTACACCTTC.

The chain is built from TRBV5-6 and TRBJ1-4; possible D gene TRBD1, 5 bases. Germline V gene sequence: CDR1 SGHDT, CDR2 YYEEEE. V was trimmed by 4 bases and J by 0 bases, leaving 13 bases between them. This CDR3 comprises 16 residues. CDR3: CASSLLRDSTNEKLFF. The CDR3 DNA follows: TGTGCCAGCAGCCTTCTCCGGGACTCAACTAATGAAAAACTGTTTTTT. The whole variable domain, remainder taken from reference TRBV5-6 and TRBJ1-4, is DAGVTQSPTHLIKTRGQQVTLRCSPKSGHDTVSWYQQALGQGPQFIFQYYEEEERQRGNFPDRFSGHQFPNYSSELNVNALLLGDSALYLCASSLLRDSTNEKLFFGSGTQLSVL.

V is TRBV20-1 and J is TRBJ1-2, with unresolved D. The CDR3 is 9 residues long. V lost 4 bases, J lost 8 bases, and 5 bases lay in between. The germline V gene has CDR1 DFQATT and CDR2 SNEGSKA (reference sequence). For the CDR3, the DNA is TGCAGTGCTAAAGGGGGCTACACCTTC. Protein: CSAKGGYTF.

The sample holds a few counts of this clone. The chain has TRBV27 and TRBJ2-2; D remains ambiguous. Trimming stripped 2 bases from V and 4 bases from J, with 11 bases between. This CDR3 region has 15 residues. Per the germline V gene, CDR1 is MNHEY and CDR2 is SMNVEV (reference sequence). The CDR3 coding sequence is TGTGCCAGCAGTTTAAGAGCTCCGGGCACCGGGGAGCTGTTTTTT. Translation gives CASSLRAPGTGELFF.

CDR3: CASSLDSHMNTEAFF. CDR3 sequence (DNA): TGTGCCAGCAGCCTGGACAGTCATATGAACACTGAAGCTTTCTTT. This chain joins TRBV7-8 and TRBJ1-1; tentatively, D is TRBD1 (6 bases). There are 15 residues in the CDR3. Germline V gene sequence: CDR1 SGHVS, CDR2 FQNEAQ. V was cut by 5 bases and J by 0 bases, with 13 bases left in between.

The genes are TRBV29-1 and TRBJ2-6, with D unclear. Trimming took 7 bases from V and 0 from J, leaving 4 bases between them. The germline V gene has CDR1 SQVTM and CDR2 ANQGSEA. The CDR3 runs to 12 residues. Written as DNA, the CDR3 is TGCAGCGCGGTCTCTGGGGCCAACGTCCTGACTTTC. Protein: CSAVSGANVLTF.

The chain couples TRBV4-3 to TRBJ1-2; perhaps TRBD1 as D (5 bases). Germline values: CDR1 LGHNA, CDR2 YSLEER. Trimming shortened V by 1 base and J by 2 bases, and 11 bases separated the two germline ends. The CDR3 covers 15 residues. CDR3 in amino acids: CASSQAPGGNYGYTF. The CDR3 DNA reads TGCGCCAGCAGCCAAGCCCCTGGGGGGAACTATGGCTACACCTTC.

CDR3 nucleotides: TGCGCCAGCAGCCTCACCGGGACTAGCGGAGAGACCCAGTACTTC. Translation gives CASSLTGTSGETQYF. V is TRBV5-1 and J is TRBJ2-5, with 11 positions matching TRBD2. This CDR3 is built from 15 residues. The V gene end was trimmed by 4 bases and the J gene end by 4 bases; junction bases not matched to a gene: 6. Germline CDR1 SGHRS, CDR2 YFSETQ. Together with reference TRBV5-1 and TRBJ2-5, the CDR3 gives the full variable domain: KAGVTQTPRYLIKTRGQQVTLSCSPISGHRSVSWYQQTPGQGLQFLFEYFSETQRNKGNFPGRFSGRQFSNSRSEMNVSTLELGDSALYLCASSLTGTSGETQYFGPGTRLLVL.

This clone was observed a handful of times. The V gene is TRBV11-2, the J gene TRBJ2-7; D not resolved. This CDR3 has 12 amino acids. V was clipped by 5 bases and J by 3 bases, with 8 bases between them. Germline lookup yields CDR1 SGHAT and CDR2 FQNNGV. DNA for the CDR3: TGTGCCAGCAGCCCGGACCTCTACGAGCAGTACTTC. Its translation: CASSPDLYEQYF.

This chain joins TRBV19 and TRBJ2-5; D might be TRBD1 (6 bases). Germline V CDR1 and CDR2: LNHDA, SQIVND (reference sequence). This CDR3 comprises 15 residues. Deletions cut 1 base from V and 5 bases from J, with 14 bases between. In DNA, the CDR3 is TGTGCCAGTAGTATAGTGGACAGTCCCACGGAGACCCAGTACTTC. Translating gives CASSIVDSPTETQYF.

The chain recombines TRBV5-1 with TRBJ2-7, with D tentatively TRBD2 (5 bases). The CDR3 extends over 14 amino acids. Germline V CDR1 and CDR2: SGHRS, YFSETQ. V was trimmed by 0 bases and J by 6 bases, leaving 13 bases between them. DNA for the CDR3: TGCGCCAGCAGCTTGGTAACCGCGGGTTCCGAGCAGTACTTC. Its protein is CASSLVTAGSEQYF.